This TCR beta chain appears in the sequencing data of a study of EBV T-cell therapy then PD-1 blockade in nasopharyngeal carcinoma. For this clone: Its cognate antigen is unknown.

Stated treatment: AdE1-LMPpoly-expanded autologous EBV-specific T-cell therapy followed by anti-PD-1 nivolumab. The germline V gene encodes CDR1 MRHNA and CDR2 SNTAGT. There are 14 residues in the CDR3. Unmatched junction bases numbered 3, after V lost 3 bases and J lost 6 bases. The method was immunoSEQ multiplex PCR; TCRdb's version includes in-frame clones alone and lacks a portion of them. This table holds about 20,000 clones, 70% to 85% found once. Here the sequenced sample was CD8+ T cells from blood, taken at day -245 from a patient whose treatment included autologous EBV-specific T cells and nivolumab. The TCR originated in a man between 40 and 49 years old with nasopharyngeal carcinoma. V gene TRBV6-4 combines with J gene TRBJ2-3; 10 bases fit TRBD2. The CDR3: CASSESGGADTQYF. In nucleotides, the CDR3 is TGTGCCAGCAGTGAAAGCGGGGGGGCCGATACGCAGTATTTT.